Below, one T cell receptor (beta chain) is given with its context. The V gene's germline CDR1 is SGDLS and CDR2 YYNGEE. Germline trimming cut 4 bases from V and 7 bases from J; bases unmatched to any gene: 8. The CDR3 covers 15 residues. The sample is drawn from a study of shared clonotypes between healthy human individuals. Profiling relied on immunoSEQ multiplex PCR, and the TCRdb table lists in-frame clones only, not all of them. The table shows about 800,000 clones, with around 96% occurring only once. CD45RO-negative cells were positively selected for CCR7, leaving out terminally differentiated effector memory CD45RA+ cells.

The chain links TRBV9 to TRBJ2-1, with TRBD2 identical over 10 bases. The sequenced sample consisted of naive CD8+ T cells sorted from blood. This clonotype was sampled from a man aged 30-40 years in good health. For the CDR3, the DNA is TGTGCCAGCAGCCCCAGCGGGAGGGCCCAGAATGAGCAGTTCTTC. Translation gives CASSPSGRAQNEQFF.